Detailed here is one TCR beta chain. This sample stems from a study of blood T cell repertoires in COVID-19. About the research overall: The study drew acute and convalescent COVID-19 samples from the United States, Italy and Spain. Sources were T cells, B-cell-depleted T cells, or PBMCs; the material itself was cDNA or gDNA.

In the authors' methods: The assay estimated nucleated cells by amplifying reference gene primers. Clones were read by immunoSEQ multiplex PCR, and TCRdb kept only the in-frame ones, dropping some. The V and J calls and the clone size are those of that table, but D and trimming were determined from the DNA. The data contain 270,000 or so clones, 86% of them singletons. CDR1 is LGHDT, CDR2 YNNKEL, per germline (reference sequence). V was trimmed by 2 bases and J by 4 bases, leaving 5 bases between them. The CDR3 is made up of 12 amino acids. Material for sequencing was peripheral blood. The source of this sequence is a man aged 40-55 years with active or convalescent COVID-19. This rearrangement joins TRBV3-1 (or the pseudogene TRBV3-2) to TRBJ1-1, with D possibly matching TRBD1 (5 bases). CDR3 DNA sequence: TGTGCCAGCAGCCAAAGGGGCACTGAAGCTTTCTTT. Its translation is CASSQRGTEAFF.